This TCR beta chain is from a study of metastatic and nonmetastatic thyroid tumors. Study at large: A comparison of repertoires was made across blood and tumor or nodule tissue from malignant and benign thyroid patients. Study-level findings and limits: Reported TCR beta diversity, measured in blood and tumor, was significantly higher for malignant thyroid tumors than for benign nodules.

As originally analysed: The authors used CDR3 differences across clinicopathological groups to build a distant-metastasis classifier for papillary thyroid cancer. With MiXCR, TCRdb called clones anew from the PCR reads. In this record, the V and J calls reflect TCRdb's handling and not the investigators' own analysis. The data show tens of thousands of clones, roughly 26% seen once. No treatment of any kind had been given to any patient before thyroid surgery. After removal of 4 bases from V and 7 bases from J, the junction contained 16 bases not matched to a gene. Germline CDR1 SGHRS, CDR2 YFSETQ. This CDR3 region has 16 residues. As regards this clone: The target antigen is unknown.

This clonotype originated in a female donor with papillary thyroid cancer or a benign thyroid nodule (not recorded which). Some clones in this sample may be carry-over from other donors' samples. Sequenced input: blood. The rearrangement uses TRBV5-1 and TRBJ1-1; the match to TRBD1 covers 7 bases. CDR3 bases: TGCGCCAGCAGCCCTGCAATACCAGGGGGACCCCGTGAAGCTTTCTTT. This codes for CASSPAIPGGPREAFF.